The 15 T cell receptor beta chains below all came from one sample that was sequenced in a study of T cells in Graves' hyperthyroidism and ophthalmopathy. RNA transcripts served as the template for amplifying TCR beta CDR3 regions. First-round RT-PCR targeting the TCR CDR3 was performed with the HTBI primer set. In TCRdb, the multiplex PCR reads were re-called with MiXCR into one record per CDR3 protein. This sample has about 560,000 distinct CDR3 sequences, with 12% to 15% found just once. What was sequenced was blood. These receptors were obtained from a woman between 40 and 55 years old with Graves' hyperthyroidism.

Many counts were recorded for this clonotype. The V gene is TRBV20-1, the J gene TRBJ1-4, with TRBD1 as a possible D gene (6 bases). Germline lookup yields CDR1 DFQATT and CDR2 SNEGSKA (reference sequence). Trimming removed 6 bases from V and 10 bases from J, with 18 bases in between. This CDR3 region has 13 residues. The CDR3 bases are TGCAGTGCCGCCGGGGGCGTAGTCGGAAAACTGTTTTTT. Protein product: CSAAGGVVGKLFF.

This clonotype came up a few times. This chain uses TRBV7-9 with TRBJ1-2, with unresolved D. V was cut by 1 base and J by 4 bases, with 13 bases left in between. Looked up from germline, CDR1 is SEHNR and CDR2 is FQNEAQ (reference sequence). The CDR3 spans 15 residues. The CDR3, as DNA: TGTGCCAGCAGCTTAGATTCCACGACAATCTATGGCTACACCTTC. Its translation is CASSLDSTTIYGYTF.

This clonotype was seen at least ten times. The J gene is TRBJ2-7, the V gene TRBV18; 8 bases are a match to TRBD2. Germline V CDR1 and CDR2: KGHSH, LQKENI. This CDR3 is built from 13 residues. V was pared by 4 bases and J by 6 bases, with 5 bases of the junction left unmatched. CDR3 protein: CASSLTSDPEQYF. In DNA, the CDR3 is TGTGCCAGCTCACTGACTAGCGACCCCGAGCAGTACTTC.

This clonotype appeared many times. The chain employs TRBV20-1 and TRBJ1-1; TRBD1 is a possible D gene (5 bases). V was trimmed by 6 bases and J by 2 bases, leaving 7 bases between them. This CDR3 contains 11 residues. Germline CDR1 DFQATT, CDR2 SNEGSKA (reference sequence). Here the CDR3 DNA reads TGCAGTGCCCAGGGAAACACTGAAGCTTTCTTT. Amino acids: CSAQGNTEAFF.

This clonotype has a handful of counts. The rearrangement joins TRBV20-1 to TRBJ2-2; tentatively, D is TRBD1 (6 bases). The length of the CDR3 is 13 residues. The germline V gene encodes CDR1 DFQATT and CDR2 SNEGSKA (reference sequence). V was cut by 6 bases and J by 4 bases, with 12 bases left in between. DNA of the CDR3: TGCAGTGCGAGGGGACACATCACCGGGGAGCTGTTTTTT. This codes for CSARGHITGELFF.

This clonotype turned up a few times. CDR3 sequence: CAISVDRVSEQYF. The DNA of the CDR3 is TGTGCCATCAGTGTTGACAGGGTCAGCGAGCAGTACTTC. The V and J genes are TRBV10-3 and TRBJ2-7; 7 bases align to TRBD1. The CDR3 extends over 13 amino acids. J lost 6 bases, V lost 4 bases, and 6 bases had no gene match. CDR1 is ENHRY and CDR2 is SYGVKD in the germline V gene.

This clonotype appeared a few times. The rearrangement joins TRBV6-6 to TRBJ1-5, with D unresolved. Germline V lookup: CDR1 MNHNY, CDR2 SVGAGI (reference sequence). The CDR3 is 13 amino acids. Trimming shortened V by 2 bases and J by 6 bases, and 8 bases separated the two germline ends. The CDR3 DNA reads TGTGCCAGCAGTTACGGCAAGCCTCAGCCCCAGCATTTT. Protein product: CASSYGKPQPQHF.

This chain joins TRBV20-1 and TRBJ2-1, with 12 bases that match TRBD2. The V gene end was trimmed by 4 bases and the J gene end by 7 bases; junction bases not matched to a gene: 5. CDR3 length: 14 residues. The V gene's germline CDR1 is DFQATT and CDR2 SNEGSKA (reference sequence). This CDR3 is CSAKSGTSGNEQFF. The DNA for the CDR3 is TGCAGTGCTAAATCCGGGACTAGCGGGAATGAGCAGTTCTTC.

The rearrangement links TRBV2 to TRBJ1-2, with D maybe TRBD1 (5 bases). V lost 3 bases and J lost 4, with 21 bases in between. Germline CDR1 reads SNHLY; CDR2 reads FYNNEI. The CDR3 totals 17 residues. The CDR3 is CASSDNSGRTGGYGYTF. The DNA for the CDR3 is TGTGCCAGCAGTGATAATTCGGGGCGGACGGGGGGCTATGGCTACACCTTC.

The rearrangement links TRBV27 to TRBJ2-3; 9 bases map to TRBD2. The V segment lost 6 bases and the J segment 9 bases; nucleotides outside the gene matches: 10. The CDR3 covers 14 residues. Germline V gene data show CDR1 as MNHEY and CDR2 as SMNVEV (reference sequence). The CDR3 protein is CASRLAGQGGTQYF. The CDR3 bases are TGTGCCAGCAGGCTAGCGGGGCAGGGGGGGACGCAGTATTTT.

The table lists this clonotype with many counts. The V and J genes are TRBV2 and TRBJ1-1; D gene unclear. Deletions cut 6 bases from V and 7 bases from J, with 9 bases between. The CDR3 covers 11 residues. Germline V CDR1 and CDR2: SNHLY, FYNNEI. The CDR3 nucleotides are TGTGCCAGCAGGCGAACGCGTGAAGCTTTCTTT. Protein product: CASRRTREAFF.

The chain recombines TRBV7-6 with TRBJ1-2; D gene unclear. Germline V gene sequence: CDR1 SGHVS, CDR2 FNYEAQ. The CDR3 spans 15 residues. V lost 1 base to trimming and J lost 2 bases, with 11 bases between them. The CDR3 sequence: CASSLVPDLNYGYTF. The CDR3 DNA follows: TGTGCCAGCAGCTTAGTCCCGGACTTAAACTATGGCTACACCTTC.

This clonotype was recorded at least ten times. The chain couples TRBV20-1 to TRBJ2-5, with 8 bases fitting TRBD1. The CDR3 is 14 residues long. Germline V CDR1 and CDR2: DFQATT, SNEGSKA (reference sequence). After removal of 1 base from V and 5 bases from J, the junction contained 6 bases not matched to a gene. In DNA form, the CDR3 reads TGCAGTGCTAGAGGAGGGGACAGGCCGGAGACCCAGTACTTC. Translated, it gives CSARGGDRPETQYF.

This clonotype was seen a handful of times. The V and J genes are TRBV19 and TRBJ1-2; the D gene is possibly TRBD1 (5 bases). The V end was cut by 4 bases, the J end by 4 bases, with 13 bases between. CDR1 and CDR2 (germline): LNHDA, SQIVND (reference sequence). CDR3 size: 14 residues. The CDR3 is CASSTRVLTYGYTF. The CDR3 DNA reads as TGTGCCAGTAGTACCAGGGTTTTGACCTATGGCTACACCTTC.

This clonotype appeared a few times. The chain is built from TRBV19 and TRBJ2-5, with 7 bases matching TRBD2. Unmatched junction bases numbered 9, after V lost 4 bases and J lost 1 base. The CDR3 is 16 amino acids. Looked up from germline, CDR1 is LNHDA and CDR2 is SQIVND (reference sequence). The DNA for the CDR3 is TGTGCCAGTAGTACACAAGCGGGAAAGGTCCAAGAGACCCAGTACTTC. Encoded protein: CASSTQAGKVQETQYF.